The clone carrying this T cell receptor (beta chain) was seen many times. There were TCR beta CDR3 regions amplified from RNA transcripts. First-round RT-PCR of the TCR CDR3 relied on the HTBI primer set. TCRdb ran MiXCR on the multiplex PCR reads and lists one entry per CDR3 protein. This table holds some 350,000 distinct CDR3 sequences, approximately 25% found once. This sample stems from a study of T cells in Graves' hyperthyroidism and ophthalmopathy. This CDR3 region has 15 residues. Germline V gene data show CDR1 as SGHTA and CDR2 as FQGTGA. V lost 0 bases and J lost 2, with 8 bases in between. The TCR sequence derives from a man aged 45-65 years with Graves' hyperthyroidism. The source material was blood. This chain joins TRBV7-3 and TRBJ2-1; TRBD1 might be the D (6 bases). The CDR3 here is CASSLTQGTYNEQFF. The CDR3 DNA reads TGTGCCAGCAGCTTAACCCAGGGGACCTACAATGAGCAGTTCTTC.